These 19 T cell receptor beta chains originate from one sample sequenced in a study of blood T cell repertoires in COVID-19. TCRdb's table, derived via immunoSEQ multiplex PCR, lists solely in-frame clones and lacks some. The sample shows approximately 110,000 clones, around four fifths of them seen only once. Sequencing was done on a sample of peripheral blood. These receptors were obtained from a man between 65 and 79 years old with acute or convalescent COVID-19.

This clone was counted once. This sequence joins TRBV27 and TRBJ1-6, with D perhaps TRBD1 (5 bases). This CDR3 contains 14 residues. Germline CDR1 reads MNHEY; CDR2 reads SMNVEV (reference sequence). Trimming removed 6 bases from V and 4 bases from J, with 10 bases in between. In nucleotides, the CDR3 is TGTGCCAGCAGATCGACAGCTTATAATTCACCCCTCCACTTT. This translates into CASRSTAYNSPLHF.

This clone was seen a few times. The CDR3: CAWSASGDRGFSYEQYF. Here the CDR3 DNA reads TGTGCCTGGAGTGCCAGCGGGGACAGGGGCTTTTCCTACGAGCAGTACTTC. The rearrangement joins TRBV30 to TRBJ2-7; 10 bases map to TRBD1. The CDR3 is made up of 17 amino acids. V lost 1 base and J lost 1; bases outside the gene matches: 10. Germline CDR1 and CDR2: GTSNPN and SVGIG (reference sequence).

The chain has TRBV10-2 and TRBJ2-7, with 8 bases identical to TRBD1. Germline V gene sequence: CDR1 WSHSY, CDR2 SAAADI. V dropped 6 bases and J dropped 4; count of bases not matched to a gene: 5. The CDR3 runs to 13 residues. The CDR3 region has the DNA TGCGCCAGCAGCGTAGGACAGGGTTACGAGCAGTACTTC. Residues: CASSVGQGYEQYF.

In its sample, this clone was seen once. The rearrangement uses TRBV2 and TRBJ2-1, with TRBD1 identical over 12 bases. In germline, CDR1 is SNHLY, CDR2 FYNNEI. CDR3 length equals 15 residues. V lost 6 bases and J lost 4; bases outside the gene matches: 4. CDR3 in amino acids: CASSEGQGAYNEQFF. CDR3 coding DNA: TGTGCCAGCAGCGAGGGACAGGGGGCTTACAATGAGCAGTTCTTC.

The J gene is TRBJ2-7, the V gene TRBV28; 7 nucleotides align to TRBD2. V gave up 7 bases and J gave up 4 bases; unmatched junction bases: 7. CDR1 and CDR2 from the germline V gene are MDHEN and SYDVKM. This CDR3 comprises 13 residues. The CDR3 spells CASTPGGEYEQYF. The CDR3 coding sequence is TGTGCCAGCACCCCTGGGGGGGAGTACGAGCAGTACTTC.

The chain has TRBV15 and TRBJ2-7; D not certain. V lost 0 bases and J lost 2, with 20 bases in between. This CDR3 region has 18 residues. From germline, CDR1 is LNHNV and CDR2 YYDKDF (reference sequence). In DNA form, the CDR3 reads TGTGCCACCAGCAGAGACTCGGTTGAGGCGGCAATGGCCTACGAGCAGTACTTC. Amino acid sequence: CATSRDSVEAAMAYEQYF.

J is TRBJ1-4 and V is TRBV4-2; a weak D match, TRBD1 (5 bases). Per germline, CDR1 LGHNA and CDR2 YNFKEQ. The ends were cut back, 2 bases at V and 4 bases at J, with 11 bases in the middle. This CDR3 comprises 15 residues. In DNA, the CDR3 is TGTGCCAGCAGCCAACGCTGGGGGGATAATGAAAAACTGTTTTTT. It is translated as CASSQRWGDNEKLFF.

This chain joins TRBV27 and TRBJ1-5; 7 positions match TRBD1. The CDR3 has 12 amino acids. Germline CDR1 and CDR2: MNHEY and SMNVEV (reference sequence). The V segment lost 8 bases and the J segment 6 bases; nucleotides outside the gene matches: 4. The CDR3 here is CASRTGSQPQHF. The CDR3 bases are TGTGCCAGCCGGACAGGATCTCAGCCCCAGCATTTT.

This chain connects TRBV5-1 to TRBJ2-3, with a weak D call TRBD2 (6 bases). The V and J ends lost 2 bases and 5 bases respectively, with 12 bases between them. CDR1 is SGHRS and CDR2 is YFSETQ in the germline V gene. The CDR3 is made up of 14 amino acids. The CDR3 region is CASSFNGGRDTQYF. The CDR3 nucleotides are TGCGCCAGCAGCTTCAACGGAGGGCGAGATACGCAGTATTTT.

This clone was counted between two and nine times. The chain carries TRBV28 and TRBJ1-1; the D gene is possibly TRBD1 (5 bases). V dropped 5 bases and J dropped 1 base, with 14 bases sitting between them. This CDR3 is built from 15 residues. CDR1 MDHEN and CDR2 SYDVKM come from the germline V gene. The DNA of the CDR3 is TGTGCCAGCAGTCCCAGCAAAAGGGGGAACACTGAAGCTTTCTTT. Translated: CASSPSKRGNTEAFF.

This clone was observed once. The gene calls are TRBV10-2 and TRBJ2-1; 9 nucleotides agree with TRBD2. With 7 bases clipped from V and 4 bases from J, the junction kept 14 bases outside the gene matches. Germline V gene lookup returns CDR1 WSHSY and CDR2 SAAADI. The CDR3 runs 17 residues. The CDR3, as DNA: TGCGCCAGCAACAATTTACCTCTAGCGGGGTCTTACAATGAGCAGTTCTTC. This translates into CASNNLPLAGSYNEQFF.

V usage is TRBV5-4 and J usage is TRBJ2-7, with 10 bases lining up with TRBD2. Germline values: CDR1 SGHNT, CDR2 YYREEE (reference sequence). This CDR3 spans 15 amino acids. The ends lost 0 bases at V and 4 bases at J; junction bases unmatched: 4. Here the CDR3 reads CASSLASGSFYEQYF. The CDR3 DNA follows: TGTGCCAGCAGCTTGGCTAGCGGGAGCTTTTACGAGCAGTACTTC.

In DNA form, the CDR3 reads TGCGCCAGCAGCTTGCGGACAGGGGGCGCCGCTGAAGCTTTCTTT. This sequence encodes CASSLRTGGAAEAFF. The chain carries TRBV5-1 and TRBJ1-1, with 11 positions matching TRBD1. The CDR3 sequence is 15 residues long. Germline V gives CDR1 SGHRS, CDR2 YFSETQ. Trimming cost V 1 base and J 6 bases; bases outside gene matches: 5.

The gene calls are TRBV14 and TRBJ2-3; 12 nucleotides align to TRBD2. J was trimmed by 7 bases and V by 4 bases; bases with no gene match: 3. Germline V lookup: CDR1 SGHDN, CDR2 FVKESK. CDR3 size: 14 residues. The CDR3 spells CASSPGLAGYTQYF. The CDR3 DNA is TGTGCCAGCAGCCCCGGACTAGCGGGATATACGCAGTATTTT.

The chain uses TRBV20-1 and TRBJ2-7, with TRBD1 matching over 7 bases. The CDR3 covers 12 residues. CDR1 DFQATT and CDR2 SNEGSKA come from the germline V gene (reference sequence). Trimming took 3 bases from V and 3 from J; bases not matched to a gene: 2. In DNA, the CDR3 is TGCAGTGCTAGTGACAGGGACTACGAGCAGTACTTC. Translating gives CSASDRDYEQYF.

This clone was seen only a few times. The chain links TRBV7-8 to TRBJ2-7, with 10 bases aligning to TRBD1. The germline V gene encodes CDR1 SGHVS and CDR2 FQNEAQ. The CDR3 loop spans 15 amino acids. With 1 base clipped from V and 1 base from J, the junction kept 1 base outside the gene matches. The CDR3 loop is CASSLGDRGSYEQYF. In DNA, the CDR3 is TGTGCCAGCAGCTTAGGGGACAGGGGATCCTACGAGCAGTACTTC. Using reference TRBV7-8 and TRBJ2-7 for the parts outside the CDR3, the full variable domain is GAGVSQSPRYKVAKRGQDVALRCDPISGHVSLFWYQQALGQGPEFLTYFQNEAQLDKSGLPSDRFFAERPEGSVSTLKIQRTQQEDSAVYLCASSLGDRGSYEQYFGPGTRLTVT.

Written as DNA, the CDR3 is TGCGCCAGCAGCTTGGACCCGGGCTCTGGAAACACCATATATTTT. It is translated as CASSLDPGSGNTIYF. The chain couples TRBV5-1 to TRBJ1-3; D gene unclear. This CDR3 contains 15 residues. Trimming stripped 0 bases from V and 0 bases from J, with 7 bases between. CDR1 is SGHRS and CDR2 is YFSETQ in the germline V gene.

The J gene is TRBJ2-1, the V gene TRBV28; 9 bases match TRBD1. The V and J ends lost 5 bases and 9 bases, in that order; junction bases with no gene match: 2. Germline V lookup: CDR1 MDHEN, CDR2 SYDVKM. The CDR3 runs 12 residues. In DNA, the CDR3 is TGTGCCAGCAGTACAGGGGGCAGTGAGCAGTTCTTC. Encoded protein: CASSTGGSEQFF.

The chain links TRBV4-2 to TRBJ2-1; TRBD2 aligns across 12 bases. The CDR3 loop spans 16 amino acids. The trim removed 0 bases at V and 12 bases at J, leaving 9 bases unmatched. Germline CDR1 reads LGHNA; CDR2 reads YNFKEQ. This CDR3 reads CASSQERLAGGRGQFF. The CDR3 nucleotides read TGTGCCAGCAGCCAAGAGCGGCTAGCGGGGGGGCGCGGGCAGTTCTTC.